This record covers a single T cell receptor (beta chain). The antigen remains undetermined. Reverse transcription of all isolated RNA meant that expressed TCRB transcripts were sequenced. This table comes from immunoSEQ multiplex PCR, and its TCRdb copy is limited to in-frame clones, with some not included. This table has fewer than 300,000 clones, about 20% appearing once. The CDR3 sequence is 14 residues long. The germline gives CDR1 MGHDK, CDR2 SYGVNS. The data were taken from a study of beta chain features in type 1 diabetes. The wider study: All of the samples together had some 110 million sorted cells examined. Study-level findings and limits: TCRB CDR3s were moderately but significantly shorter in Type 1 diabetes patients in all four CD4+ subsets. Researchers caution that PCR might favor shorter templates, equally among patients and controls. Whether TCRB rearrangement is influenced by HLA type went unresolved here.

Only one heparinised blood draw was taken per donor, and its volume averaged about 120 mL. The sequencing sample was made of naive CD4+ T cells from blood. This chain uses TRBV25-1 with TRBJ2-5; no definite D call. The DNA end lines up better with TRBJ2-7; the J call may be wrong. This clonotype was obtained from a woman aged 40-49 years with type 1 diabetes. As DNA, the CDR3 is TGTGCCAGCAGCCCTCCGTGGGCTGGCTACGAGCAGTACTTC. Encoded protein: CASSPPWAGYEQYF.